This is a list of T cell receptor beta chains from one sample in a study of beta chain features in type 1 diabetes. The method was immunoSEQ multiplex PCR; TCRdb's version includes in-frame clones alone and lacks a portion of them. There are under 300,000 clones in the sample; 27% occur only once, and about 3.9% lies in the top ten. The sequenced sample was central memory CD4+ T cells from blood. The receptors derive from a young man in good health. CDR3s include the opening cysteine and the closing phenylalanine or tryptophan. A D gene is named only where the DNA matches it firmly. For some rows the clone size is stated as once, few or many, or as a class when expanded; others skip it.

v_gene	d_gene	j_gene	abundance	CDR3nt	CDR3aa
TRBV2	NA	TRBJ2-7	NA	TGTGCCAGCAGGGAAGCAGTTTACTCCTACGAGCAGTACTTC	CASREAVYSYEQYF
TRBV5-6	TRBD2	TRBJ2-1	few	TGTGCCAGCAGCCTACCGGGACTAGCGATCAATGAGCAGTTCTTC	CASSLPGLAINEQFF
TRBV4-2	NA	TRBJ2-7	NA	TGTGCCAGCAGCCAGGGCCAGGGCTCCTACGAGCAGTACTTC	CASSQGQGSYEQYF
TRBV29-1	NA	TRBJ2-3	NA	TGCAGCGTTGGAGGGAACGCAGATACGCAGTATTTT	CSVGGNADTQYF
TRBV10-3	TRBD2	TRBJ2-3	NA	TGTGCCATCAGCATAGCGGGGGGGCTTACAGATACGCAGTATTTT	CAISIAGGLTDTQYF
TRBV7-6	TRBD1	TRBJ2-7	few	TGTGCCAGCAGCTCGGGACAGGGCAACTCCTACGAGCAGTACTTC	CASSSGQGNSYEQYF
TRBV5-1	TRBD1	TRBJ2-1	NA	TGCGCCAGCAGCCCGACAGGGGGAAGACGCAATGAGCAGTTCTTC	CASSPTGGRRNEQFF
TRBV2	NA	TRBJ2-1	NA	TGTGCCAGCAGACCAGAGTACAATGAGCAGTTCTTC	CASRPEYNEQFF
TRBV10-3	TRBD2	TRBJ2-5	NA	TGTGCCATCAGTGAGGGCCAGGGAGGGGAGACCCAGTACTTC	CAISEGQGGETQYF
TRBV25-1	NA	TRBJ1-5	NA	TGTGCCAGCAGTGTGGGTAGGCAGCCCCAGCATTTT	CASSVGRQPQHF
TRBV9	TRBD1	TRBJ1-2	NA	TGTGCCAGCAGCGTGGGGACAGGGGGTGTCTACACCTTC	CASSVGTGGVYTF
TRBV19	TRBD1	TRBJ1-2	NA	TGTGCCAGTAGGCCACAGGGGCCACTTGATGGCTACACCTTC	CASRPQGPLDGYTF
TRBV20-1	TRBD1	TRBJ2-1	few	TGCAGTGCAACCGGGACAGGGCGAGGAGTCTTC	CSATGTGRGVF
TRBV7-9	NA	TRBJ2-6	few	TGTGCAAACTCGAGGACAGCGCACTCTGGGGCCAACGTCCTGACTTTC	CANSRTAHSGANVLTF
TRBV2	NA	TRBJ2-6	NA	TGTGCCAGCAGTGTAAGGGTTTCCATTTCTGGGGCCAACGTCCTGACTTTC	CASSVRVSISGANVLTF
TRBV30	NA	TRBJ2-7	NA	TGTGCCTGGAGTTGGTCCCGCCGGGGCGAGCAGTACTTC	CAWSWSRRGEQYF
TRBV7-9	NA	TRBJ1-3	NA	TGTGCCAGCAGCCAAGAGGGTGGAAACACCATATATTTT	CASSQEGGNTIYF
TRBV15	TRBD1	TRBJ2-6	few	TGTGCCACCAGCAGCCGACAGGGGGGCTCCAACGTCCTGACTTTC	CATSSRQGGSNVLTF
TRBV13	TRBD1	TRBJ2-2	few	TGTGCCAGCAGTGGGACAGGCAGGAACACCGGGGAGCTGTTTTTT	CASSGTGRNTGELFF
TRBV5-1	NA	TRBJ2-1	many	TGCGCCAGCAGCTTGCTCAGCAACAATGAGCAGTTCTTC	CASSLLSNNEQFF
TRBV25-1	NA	TRBJ2-2	many	TGTGCCAGCAGAGAACAGGGCACCGGGGAGCTGTTTTTT	CASREQGTGELFF
TRBV18	TRBD1	TRBJ2-7	NA	TGTGCCAGCTCCGACAGGGGGCAAGGCTACGAGCAGTACTTC	CASSDRGQGYEQYF
TRBV2	NA	TRBJ1-1	NA	TGTGCCAAGGGAGGGAACACTGAAGCTTTCTTT	CAKGGNTEAFF
TRBV18	TRBD2	TRBJ2-3	NA	TGTGCCAGCTCCAACAGCGGGGAGGAGGATACGCAGTATTTT	CASSNSGEEDTQYF
TRBV11-2	NA	TRBJ2-4	NA	TGTGCCAGCAGCTCCGGGGAAACCCGGGCCAAAAACATTCAGTACTTC	CASSSGETRAKNIQYF
TRBV7-2	TRBD2	TRBJ2-1	NA	TGTGCCAGCAGCTTAGGAGCGGGAGGCCCCCGCTACAATGAGCAGTTCTTC	CASSLGAGGPRYNEQFF
TRBV6-5	NA	TRBJ2-5	NA	TGTGCCAGCAGGAGGGACTCCCAAGAGACCCAGTACTTC	CASRRDSQETQYF
TRBV6-1	TRBD1	TRBJ1-5	NA	TGTGCCAGCAGTCCCGGACAGGCGAGGCAGCCCCAGCATTTT	CASSPGQARQPQHF
TRBV21-1	NA	TRBJ1-5	few	TGTGCCAGCATTGACTGGAGGGCTTGCAATCAGCCCCAGCATTTT	CASIDWRACNQPQHF
TRBV7-6	NA	TRBJ2-7	NA	TGTGCCAGCAGCCCAGTGGTTCTGGGCTACGAGCAGTACTTC	CASSPVVLGYEQYF
TRBV30	NA	TRBJ2-5	NA	TGTGCCTGGAGTGTACGGGCGGGGGAGACCCAGTACTTC	CAWSVRAGETQYF
TRBV4-1	NA	TRBJ2-7	NA	TGCGCCAGCAGCCCAACAGAGCTCTACGAGCAGTACTTC	CASSPTELYEQYF
TRBV9	NA	TRBJ2-7	many	TGTGCCAGCAGCCAGACCAGGTTGGGGGAGCAGTACTTC	CASSQTRLGEQYF
TRBV10-1	NA	TRBJ2-3	few	TGCGCCAGCAGTGCGGTCTCTCCAGATACGCAGTATTTT	CASSAVSPDTQYF
TRBV5-1	TRBD2	TRBJ2-1	NA	TGCGCCAGCAGCCCGGACGGGGGGGCAAATGAGCAGTTCTTC	CASSPDGGANEQFF
TRBV9	TRBD1	TRBJ2-5	NA	TGTGCCAGCAGGAGGACAGGGGAAGAGACCCAGTACTTC	CASRRTGEETQYF
TRBV7-2	NA	TRBJ2-3	many	TGTGCCAGCAGCTTAGTTTGGGACACAGATACGCAGTATTTT	CASSLVWDTDTQYF
TRBV5-4	TRBD2	TRBJ2-3	NA	TGTGCCAGCAGCCTCGGGACTAGCGCAGACACAGATACGCAGTATTTT	CASSLGTSADTDTQYF
TRBV7-2	TRBD2	TRBJ2-7	NA	TGTGCCAGCAGTCCATTCCAGGGACTAGCGGGAGTAAGGGAGCAGTACTTC	CASSPFQGLAGVREQYF
TRBV15	NA	TRBJ1-5	NA	TGTGCCACCAGCACAGAAGAACATGGGATCGATCAGCCCCAGCATTTT	CATSTEEHGIDQPQHF
TRBV7-9	TRBD2	TRBJ2-3	NA	TGTGCCAGCAGCCCGTTAACGAAGTGGGGAGGGGCAGATACGCAGTATTTT	CASSPLTKWGGADTQYF
TRBV30	NA	TRBJ1-1	NA	TGTGCCTGGAGTGGAGATGCGAACACTGAAGCTTTCTTT	CAWSGDANTEAFF
TRBV28	NA	TRBJ2-7	few	TGTGCCAGCAGCTCATACGCCGGGACGGCAACCTACGAGCAGTACTTC	CASSSYAGTATYEQYF
TRBV7-7	TRBD1	TRBJ2-1	few	TGTGCCAGCAGCCCACCGGGACAGGGGGCCCCCGACGAGCAGTTCTTC	CASSPPGQGAPDEQFF
TRBV30	NA	TRBJ2-7	NA	TGTGCCTGGAGTGTCCTTGGGGACGAGCAGTACTTC	CAWSVLGDEQYF